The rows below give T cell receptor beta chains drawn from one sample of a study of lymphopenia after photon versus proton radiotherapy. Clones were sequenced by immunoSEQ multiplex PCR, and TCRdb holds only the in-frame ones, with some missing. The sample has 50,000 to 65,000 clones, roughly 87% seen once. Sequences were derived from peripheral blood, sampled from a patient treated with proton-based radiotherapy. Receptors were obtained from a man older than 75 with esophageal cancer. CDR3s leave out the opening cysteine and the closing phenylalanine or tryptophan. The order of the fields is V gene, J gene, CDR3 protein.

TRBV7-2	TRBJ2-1	ASSLGSGGLKF
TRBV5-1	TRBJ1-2	ASSLLDDYGYT
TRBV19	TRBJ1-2	ASSDRDLRNGYT
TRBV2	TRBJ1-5	ASSHRVSNQPQH
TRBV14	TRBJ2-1	ASSQSVSPPFNEQF
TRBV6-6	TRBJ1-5	ASRPPGLQNQPQH
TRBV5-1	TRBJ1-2	ASSLDSGGSYGYT
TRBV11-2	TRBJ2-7	ASSPGQYSYEQY
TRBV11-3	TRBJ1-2	ASSFPCRPGKRGEDGYT
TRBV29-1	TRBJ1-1	SGGQYTEAF
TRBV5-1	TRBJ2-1	ASSPGGTSGSSYNEQF
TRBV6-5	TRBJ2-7	ASSYSGTSRLH
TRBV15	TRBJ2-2	ATTGYGELF
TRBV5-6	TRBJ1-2	ASSFSGAGYT
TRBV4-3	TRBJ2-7	ASSRRTGGGYEQY
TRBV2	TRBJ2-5	ASSPQTSGQETQY
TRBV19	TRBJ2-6	ASSPTPAGANVLT
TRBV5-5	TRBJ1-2	ASQSLEGTYGYT
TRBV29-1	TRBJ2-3	SVAGVSGVGTDTQY
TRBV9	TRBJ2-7	ASSETVRGREQY
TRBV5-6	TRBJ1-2	ASSTGSAYGYT
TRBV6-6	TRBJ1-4	ASSRTGANEKLF
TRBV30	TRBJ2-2	AWRWARVTGELF
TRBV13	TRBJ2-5	ASSLRETQY
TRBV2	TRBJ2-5	ASRNQGGETQY
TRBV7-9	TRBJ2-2	ASSLSTNTGELF
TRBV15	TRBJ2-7	ATSSRSGTAYEQY
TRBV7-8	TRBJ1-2	ASSLQGSGYT
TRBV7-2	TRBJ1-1	ASSLRGPRNTEAF
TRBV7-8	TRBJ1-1	ASSLAEGQPGTEAF
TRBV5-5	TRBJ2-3	ASSGHPGMWPDTQY
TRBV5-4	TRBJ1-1	ASSWGGGNTEAF
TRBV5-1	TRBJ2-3	ASSLVAGTDTQY
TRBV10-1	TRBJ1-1	ARTEATEAF
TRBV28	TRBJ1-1	ASSFRRTEAF
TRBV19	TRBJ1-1	ASSIVPRNTEAF
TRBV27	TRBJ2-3	ASSPRGRRTDTQY
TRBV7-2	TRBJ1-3	ASSPQTGAMGGNTIY
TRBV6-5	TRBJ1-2	ASRQRDALIGYT
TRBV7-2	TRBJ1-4	ASSLVRNNEKLF
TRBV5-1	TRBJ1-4	ASSLARQDEKLF
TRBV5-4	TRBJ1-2	ASSLNQGGYGYT
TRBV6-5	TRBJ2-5	ASSSLAGGQETQY
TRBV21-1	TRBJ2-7	ASSKFFTSYEQY
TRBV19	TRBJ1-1	ASSILRQAGTEAF
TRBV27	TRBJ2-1	ASSLVGLNEQF
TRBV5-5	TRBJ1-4	ASSSSTAEKLF